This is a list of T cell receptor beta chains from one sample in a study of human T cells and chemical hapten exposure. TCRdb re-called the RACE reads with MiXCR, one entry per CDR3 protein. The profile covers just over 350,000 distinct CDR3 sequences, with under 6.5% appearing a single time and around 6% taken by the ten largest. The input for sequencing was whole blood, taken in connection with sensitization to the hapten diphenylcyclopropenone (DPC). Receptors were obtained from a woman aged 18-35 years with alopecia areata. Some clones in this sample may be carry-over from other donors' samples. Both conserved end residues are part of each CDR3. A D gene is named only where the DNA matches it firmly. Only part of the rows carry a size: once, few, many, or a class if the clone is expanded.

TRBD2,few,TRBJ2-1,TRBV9,TGTGCCAGTTCCACGGGCGGGGGTTACAATGAGCAGTTCTTC,CASSTGGGYNEQFF
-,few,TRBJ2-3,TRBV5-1,TGCGCCAGCAGCTTGGCCCGTTCGGGTTTAGATACGCAGTATTTT,CASSLARSGLDTQYF
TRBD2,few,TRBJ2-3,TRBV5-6,TGTGCCAGCAGCGGACTAGAAACAGATACGCAGTATTTT,CASSGLETDTQYF
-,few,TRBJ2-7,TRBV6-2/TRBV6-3,TGTGCCAGCGCCGACGAAGGGCCCTACGAGCAGTACTTC,CASADEGPYEQYF
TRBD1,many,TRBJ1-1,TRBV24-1,TGTGCCACTTCCGGACAGGGTAACACTGAAGCTTTCTTT,CATSGQGNTEAFF
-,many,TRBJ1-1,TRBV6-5,TGTGCCAGCAGGATCTCAATGACGGGGGGCACTGAAGCTTTCTTT,CASRISMTGGTEAFF
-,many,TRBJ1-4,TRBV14,TGTGCCAGCAGCCAGTTTCGGGAGGCCAATGAAAAACTGTTTTTT,CASSQFREANEKLFF
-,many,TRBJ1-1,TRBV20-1,TGCAGTGCTAGATCCATATTGACAGAGCGTGAAGCTTTCTTT,CSARSILTEREAFF
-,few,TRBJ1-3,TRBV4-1,TGCGCCAGCAGCCAAGAATACGCAGGGAACACCATATATTTT,CASSQEYAGNTIYF
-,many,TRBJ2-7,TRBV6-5,TGTGCCAGCAGTTACGGGCACGAGCAGTACTTC,CASSYGHEQYF
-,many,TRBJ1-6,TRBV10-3,TGTGCCATCAGTGAAGCAGGGAATTCACCCCTCCACTTT,CAISEAGNSPLHF
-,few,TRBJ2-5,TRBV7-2,TGTGCCAGCAGCTTTTTTCCGACAGCCAGCCAAGAGACCCAGTACTTC,CASSFFPTASQETQYF
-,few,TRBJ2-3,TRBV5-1,TGCGCCAGCAGCTTGGGAGCCGTGCGTGCGGATACGCAGTATTTT,CASSLGAVRADTQYF
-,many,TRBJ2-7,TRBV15,TGTGCCACCAGCAGAGAACCAGGTTACTACGAGCAGTACTTC,CATSREPGYYEQYF
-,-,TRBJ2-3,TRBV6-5,TGTGCCAGCAGTTCACCCCCCGCCGGAGATACGCAGTATTTT,CASSSPPAGDTQYF
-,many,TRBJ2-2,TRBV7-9,TGCGCCAGCAGCTTGGACAGCAACACCGGGGAGCTGTTTTTT,CASSLDSNTGELFF
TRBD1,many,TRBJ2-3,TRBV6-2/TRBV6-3,TGTGCCAGCAGTCCCCACAGGGGGCAATCCACAGATACGCAGTATTTT,CASSPHRGQSTDTQYF
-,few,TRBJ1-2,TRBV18,TGTGCCAGCTCACCACCAGGTGGGACCTATGGCTACACCTTC,CASSPPGGTYGYTF
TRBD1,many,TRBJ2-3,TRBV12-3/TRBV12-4,TGTGCCAGCAAATCGCGGGACAGGGGACCCACAGATACGCAGTATTTT,CASKSRDRGPTDTQYF
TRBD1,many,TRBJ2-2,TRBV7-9,TGTGCCAGCAGCGTCGCCGGGACAGGCTTAGACGGGGAGCTGTTTTTT,CASSVAGTGLDGELFF